The 17 T cell receptor beta chains below all came from one sample that was sequenced in a study of post-analysis software for immune sequencing data. General study findings and limits: Roughly five TRBV segments were significantly more frequent in patients than in controls. TRBV5-6, TRBV5-1 and TRBV20-1 were among these segments.

Researchers reported that TCR beta cDNA libraries carried unique molecular identifiers. TCRdb called the PCR reads again in MiXCR, with one record for every CDR3 protein. The sample has a few hundred thousand distinct CDR3 sequences, roughly 30% seen once. The antigens for these receptors are not known. What was sequenced was blood. The receptors here all came from a girl aged 5 to 17 with multiple sclerosis.

As regards this clonotype: The junction differs from germline at one of its ends, possibly a read error. The chain carries TRBV5-6 and TRBJ1-2, with 7 bases identical to TRBD1. The CDR3 totals 15 residues. Germline V gene sequence: CDR1 SGHDT, CDR2 YYEEEE. Here the CDR3 reads CVSSLFDRERYGYTF. The CDR3 DNA reads TGTGTCAGCAGCTTGTTTGACAGGGAACGCTATGGCTACACCTTC.

The table lists this clonotype with many counts. The V and J genes are TRBV12-3 or TRBV12-4 and TRBJ2-5, with 7 bases fitting TRBD1. Germline trimming cut 4 bases from V and 1 base from J; bases unmatched to any gene: 3. The CDR3 consists of 14 residues. The CDR3 protein is CASSYTGAQETQYF. CDR3 coding DNA: TGTGCCAGCAGTTATACAGGGGCCCAAGAGACCCAGTACTTC.

The V call is TRBV7-6, the J call TRBJ2-7, with no clear D. Germline CDR1 and CDR2: SGHVS and FNYEAQ. V lost 5 bases, J lost 5 bases, and 16 bases lay in between. The CDR3 has 14 residues. The CDR3 loop reads CASSPGFVSHEQYF. As DNA, the CDR3 is TGTGCCAGCAGCCCTGGATTTGTGTCCCACGAGCAGTACTTC.

The rearrangement joins TRBV14 to TRBJ2-3, with D perhaps matching TRBD1 (6 bases). V lost 0 bases, J lost 2 bases, and 21 bases lay in between. The CDR3 extends over 19 amino acids. In germline, CDR1 is SGHDN, CDR2 FVKESK. CDR3 sequence: CASSQDVAYWTALTDTQYF. The CDR3 nucleotides read TGTGCCAGCAGCCAAGATGTCGCGTACTGGACAGCCCTCACAGATACGCAGTATTTT.

This chain uses TRBV2 with TRBJ2-5; 9 bases match TRBD1. The J call is uncertain, as TRBJ2-7 better fits the DNA end. This CDR3 is 14 amino acids long. The germline V gene encodes CDR1 SNHLY and CDR2 FYNNEI. The CDR3, as DNA: TGTGCCAGCAGTGAAGTGGGACAGGGCTACGAGCAGTACTTC. Translation: CASSEVGQGYEQYF.

The chain is built from TRBV6-6 and TRBJ1-6; D gene unclear. Trimming left V 2 bases short and J 7 bases short, with 15 bases between. In germline, CDR1 is MNHNY, CDR2 SVGAGI (reference sequence). This CDR3 is 16 amino acids long. This chain's CDR3 is CASSYLRAISNSPLHF. CDR3 sequence (DNA): TGTGCCAGCAGTTACCTCAGAGCTATATCCAATTCACCCCTCCACTTT.

J is TRBJ1-2 and V is TRBV6-2 or TRBV6-3, with D unresolved. This CDR3 is built from 13 residues. V was pared by 6 bases and J by 6 bases, with 14 bases between. Germline loops: CDR1 MNHEY, CDR2 SVGEGT. As DNA, the CDR3 is TGTGCCAGCAGGGACCCTAACATCCATGGCTACACCTTC. Its translation: CASRDPNIHGYTF.

This clonotype was observed a single time. CDR3 DNA: TGCAGTGCTGGAACTCTAGCGGGGGCGTCCCTGAGATATGATACGCAGTATTTT. Translated: CSAGTLAGASLRYDTQYF. The chain carries TRBV20-1 and TRBJ2-3; 10 bases align to TRBD2. The germline V gene encodes CDR1 DFQATT and CDR2 SNEGSKA (reference sequence). V was clipped by 5 bases and J by 6 bases; unmatched bases: 20. CDR3 length: 18 amino acids.

This clonotype was counted between two and nine times. The chain links TRBV12-3 or TRBV12-4 to TRBJ1-2; weak D call: TRBD1 (5 bases). The V end was cut by 7 bases, the J end by 3 bases, with 12 bases between. This CDR3 has 13 amino acids. The CDR3 sequence is CASTLGGDYGYTF. The CDR3 DNA reads as TGTGCCAGCACCCTAGGAGGGGACTATGGCTACACCTTC.

The J gene is TRBJ1-1, the V gene TRBV7-2; TRBD1 aligns across 7 bases. The V gene's germline CDR1 is SGHTA and CDR2 FQGNSA. The J segment lost 5 bases and the V segment lost 7 bases, leaving 10 bases of the junction unmatched. The CDR3 length is 14 residues. DNA of the CDR3: TGTGCCAGCATGCCCCAGGGGGGGAAAACTGAAGCTTTCTTT. Its translation: CASMPQGGKTEAFF.

This rearrangement joins TRBV6-1 to TRBJ1-5, with D uncertain. V lost 4 bases to trimming and J lost 3 bases, with 19 bases between them. The CDR3 is 17 amino acids. Germline CDR1 is MNHNS and CDR2 is SASEGT. CDR3 DNA sequence: TGTGCCAGCAGTGGCCCCCCGGTTAGAGGACCCAATCAGCCCCAGCATTTT. It encodes CASSGPPVRGPNQPQHF.

The J gene is TRBJ2-7, the V gene TRBV5-1; D is perhaps TRBD2 (6 bases). Germline CDR1 is SGHRS and CDR2 is YFSETQ. V was shortened by 0 bases and J by 6 bases, with 19 bases between the two germline ends. The CDR3 loop spans 16 amino acids. CDR3 loop: CASSLAVAVMGGEQYF. The CDR3 DNA is TGCGCCAGCAGCTTGGCTGTAGCGGTCATGGGGGGCGAGCAGTACTTC.

This clonotype has only a few counts. This chain connects TRBV4-1 to TRBJ2-5; D not certain. Germline CDR1 and CDR2: MGHRA and YSYEKL. Between the trimmed V and J ends, which lost 5 bases and 2 bases, there was a span of 9 bases. The CDR3 runs to 13 residues. The CDR3 coding sequence is TGCGCCAGCAGCAGAAGCTTGCAAGAGACCCAGTACTTC. Its translation: CASSRSLQETQYF.

This clonotype has only a few counts. This rearrangement joins TRBV3-1 to TRBJ2-7, with D unclear. This CDR3 contains 13 residues. From germline, CDR1 is LGHDT and CDR2 YNNKEL (reference sequence). V lost 0 bases and J lost 2, with 5 bases in between. The CDR3 DNA reads TGTGCCAGCAGCCAAGAAGCAGCCTACGAGCAGTACTTC. This gives the protein CASSQEAAYEQYF.

Comments on this clonotype: Relative to the germline gene, one junction end is altered; a read error may explain this. V and J are TRBV4-1 and TRBJ2-3; D gene unclear. Per the germline V gene, CDR1 is MGHRA and CDR2 is YSYEKL. The length of the CDR3 is 12 residues. The CDR3 loop is CASSLTADTRYF. The CDR3 region has the DNA TGCGCCAGCAGCCTCACGGCGGATACGCGGTATTTT.

As concerns this clonotype: The junction departs from germline at one end; a sequencing error may be responsible. The chain couples TRBV6-5 to TRBJ2-7, with D unclear. The CDR3 contains 13 residues. Germline CDR1 and CDR2: MNHEY and SVGAGI. The CDR3 nucleotides read TGTGCCGGCAGTTACTCGAGAGAGACCGAGCAGTACTTC. Protein: CAGSYSRETEQYF.

The V and J genes are TRBV11-2 and TRBJ2-3, with D tentatively TRBD2 (5 bases). This CDR3 has 14 amino acids. Germline V lookup: CDR1 SGHAT, CDR2 FQNNGV. V lost 6 bases, J lost 2 bases, and 12 bases lay in between. As DNA, the CDR3 is TGTGCCAGCAGTCTTACTAGGAACACAGATACGCAGTATTTT. It is translated as CASSLTRNTDTQYF.